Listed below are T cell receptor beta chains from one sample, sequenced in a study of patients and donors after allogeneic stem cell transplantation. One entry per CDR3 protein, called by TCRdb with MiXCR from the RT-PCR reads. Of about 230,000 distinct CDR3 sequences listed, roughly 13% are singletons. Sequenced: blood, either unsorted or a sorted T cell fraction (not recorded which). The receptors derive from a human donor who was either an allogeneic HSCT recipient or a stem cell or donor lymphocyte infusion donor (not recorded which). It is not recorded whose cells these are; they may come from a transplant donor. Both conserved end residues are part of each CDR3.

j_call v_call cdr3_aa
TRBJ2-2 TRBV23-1 CASSNPDGANTGELFF
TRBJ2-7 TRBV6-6 CASSYSRESDQYF
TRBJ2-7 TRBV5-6 CASSLPSGAYEQYF
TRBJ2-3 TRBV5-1 CASSEQLSGGADTQYF
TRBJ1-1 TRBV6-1 CASISSKGGSELFF
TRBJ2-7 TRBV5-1 CASSLEGKRGPSYEQYF
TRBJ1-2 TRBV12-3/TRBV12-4 CASSSPSARQRQYGYTF
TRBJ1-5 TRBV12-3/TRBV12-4 CASSPGTGRVQPQHF
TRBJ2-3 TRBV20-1 CSARGLGGDTDTQYF
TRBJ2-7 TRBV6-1 CASRTEEGVSYEQYF
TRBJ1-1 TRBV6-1 CASRGQGWSTEAFF
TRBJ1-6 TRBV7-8 CASTIQGGNSPLHF
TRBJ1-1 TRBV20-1 CSARDPIGKDTEAFF
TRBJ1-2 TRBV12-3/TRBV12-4 CAISDREYNGYTF
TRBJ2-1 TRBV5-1 CASSLAPNVGLANEQFF
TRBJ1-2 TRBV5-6 CASSLVAGAGYTF
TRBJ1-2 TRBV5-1 CASSPPTGAGYTF
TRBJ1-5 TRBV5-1 CASSPTGLGNQPQHF
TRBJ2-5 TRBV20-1 CSAREGVAMETQYF
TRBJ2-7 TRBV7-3 CASSRGQGASYEQYF
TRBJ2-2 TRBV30 CAWSLGQVTGELFF
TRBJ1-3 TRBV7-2 CASSLARLSGNTIYF
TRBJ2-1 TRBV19 CASSTHTEQFF
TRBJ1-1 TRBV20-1 CSGVRAFF
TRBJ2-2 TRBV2 CASSGLAGSNTGELFF
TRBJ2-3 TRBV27 CASSLRSGQGGTDTQYF
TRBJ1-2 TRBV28 CASSTSGGFGGYTF
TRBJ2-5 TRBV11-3 CASSPGQGETQYF
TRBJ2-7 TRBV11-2 CASSLVLRAYEQYF
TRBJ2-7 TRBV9 CASSVGSTAYEQYF
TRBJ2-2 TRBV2 CASSYRQFTGELFF